These 21 T cell receptor beta chains came from one sample sequenced in a study of blood T cells in healthy people across ages. For the second PCR, which ran for about 6 to 11 cycles, a sample-barcoded 5' primer and a J-beta primer mix were used. TCRdb called the 5' RACE reads again in MiXCR, with one record for every CDR3 protein. The table includes 1.4 million or so distinct CDR3 sequences, 35% to 45% detected once. The sample was blood. The receptors derive from a woman under 30 in good health.

V is TRBV30 and J is TRBJ2-3; 8 bases map to TRBD1. This CDR3 contains 14 residues. Per germline, CDR1 GTSNPN and CDR2 SVGIG (reference sequence). V was clipped by 1 base and J by 6 bases; unmatched bases: 6. The CDR3 DNA reads TGTGCCTGGAGTGCGACAGGGGCCGGGGATACGCAGTATTTT. Its protein product is CAWSATGAGDTQYF.

This clonotype turned up a few times. This chain joins TRBV13 and TRBJ2-3; the D gene is possibly TRBD2 (6 bases). V was cut by 2 bases and J by 0 bases, with 12 bases left in between. Germline assignment: CDR1 PRHDT and CDR2 FYEKMQ (reference sequence). This CDR3 has 16 amino acids. CDR3 nucleotides: TGTGCCAGCAGCTTACGGGCGGGGTCTAGCACAGATACGCAGTATTTT. Amino acids: CASSLRAGSSTDTQYF.

This clonotype was counted only a few times. The gene calls are TRBV7-2 and TRBJ2-5, with 15 bases aligning to TRBD2. V lost 5 bases and J lost 2; bases outside the gene matches: 6. CDR3 length: 17 residues. The germline V gene encodes CDR1 SGHTA and CDR2 FQGNSA. CDR3 residues: CASSPPGLAGGQETQYF. CDR3 coding DNA: TGTGCCAGCAGCCCACCGGGACTAGCGGGGGGACAAGAGACCCAGTACTTC.

The genes are TRBV9 and TRBJ1-1; D perhaps matches TRBD1 (5 bases). Per the germline V gene, CDR1 is SGDLS and CDR2 is YYNGEE. The CDR3 is 18 residues long. Trimming left V 4 bases short and J 5 bases short, with 27 bases between. CDR3 sequence (DNA): TGTGCCAGCAGCCCTCAGGTGACAGTTTTGGGGGGAAGGACTGAAGCTTTCTTT. Translating it yields CASSPQVTVLGGRTEAFF. Supplemented by reference TRBV9 and TRBJ1-1, the full variable domain reads DSGVTQTPKHLITATGQRVTLRCSPRSGDLSVYWYQQSLDQGLQFLIQYYNGEERAKGNILERFSAQQFPDLHSELNLSSLELGDSALYFCASSPQVTVLGGRTEAFFGQGTRLTVV.

This clonotype occurred a few times. V and J are TRBV20-1 and TRBJ1-5, with D hard to call. Germline V CDR1 and CDR2: DFQATT, SNEGSKA (reference sequence). Trimming took off 0 bases at V and 2 bases at J, with 14 bases between the two ends. The CDR3 covers 16 residues. The CDR3 sequence is CSARDRREEGNQPQHF. Here the CDR3 DNA reads TGCAGTGCTAGAGATCGGAGGGAGGAAGGCAATCAGCCCCAGCATTTT.

The chain combines TRBV4-2 with TRBJ2-5, with 11 positions matching TRBD2. Matching the DNA end better, TRBJ2-7 makes the J call doubtful. The germline V gene has CDR1 LGHNA and CDR2 YNFKEQ. The CDR3 runs 16 residues. CDR3 region: CASSQTGTSGAYEQYF. The DNA of the CDR3 is TGTGCCAGCAGCCAAACTGGGACTAGCGGAGCTTACGAGCAGTACTTC.

J is TRBJ2-2 and V is TRBV2; 7 bases align to TRBD1. CDR3 length equals 14 residues. The germline V gene has CDR1 SNHLY and CDR2 FYNNEI. With V trimmed by 8 bases and J by 3 bases, 6 bases remained unmatched. CDR3 sequence (DNA): TGTGCCAGCCAGTCGGGACAGCACACCGGGGAGCTGTTTTTT. This translates into CASQSGQHTGELFF.

This clonotype has only a few counts. This chain uses TRBV7-2 with TRBJ1-6, with D possibly matching TRBD1 (5 bases). The V end lost 5 bases, the J end lost 1 base, and 9 bases lay between the germline ends. Germline loops: CDR1 SGHTA, CDR2 FQGNSA. This CDR3 has 15 residues. Here the CDR3 DNA reads TGTGCCAGCAGCAGCAGGGCGTCCTATAATTCACCCCTCCACTTT. This codes for CASSSRASYNSPLHF.

This sequence joins TRBV10-3 and TRBJ2-1; D unresolved. Trimming cost V 0 bases and J 8 bases, with 11 bases left between them. The CDR3 has 14 amino acids. Germline-derived CDR1 and CDR2 are ENHRY and SYGVKD. CDR3: CAISESYDSDEQFF. The CDR3 DNA is TGTGCCATCAGTGAGTCCTACGACTCGGATGAGCAGTTCTTC.

The DNA for the CDR3 is TGTGCCATCCAACCGGGACTAGGGGCCACAGATACGCAGTATTTT. It translates to CAIQPGLGATDTQYF. The rearrangement links TRBV6-2 or TRBV6-3 to TRBJ2-3; 8 bases align to TRBD2. Germline lookup yields CDR1 MNHEY and CDR2 SVGEGT. The CDR3 sequence is 15 residues long. J gave up 2 bases and V 10 bases, and 11 bases lay outside the gene matches.

The chain links TRBV7-2 to TRBJ2-7, with 11 bases aligning to TRBD2. The ends lost 3 bases at V and 1 base at J; junction bases unmatched: 8. The CDR3 covers 17 residues. Per germline, CDR1 SGHTA and CDR2 FQGNSA. In nucleotides, the CDR3 is TGTGCCAGCAGCTTTAAGTTAGCGGGAGGGCTTTCCTACGAGCAGTACTTC. The encoded protein is CASSFKLAGGLSYEQYF.

This chain uses TRBV4-3 with TRBJ2-3; unclear D gene. This CDR3 region has 16 residues. The V end was cut by 0 bases, the J end by 1 base, with 11 bases between. CDR1 and CDR2 from the germline V gene are LGHNA and YSLEER. The CDR3 loop reads CASSQESGSRTDTQYF. In nucleotides, the CDR3 is TGCGCCAGCAGCCAAGAGTCAGGCAGCCGCACAGATACGCAGTATTTT.

V usage is TRBV11-2 and J usage is TRBJ2-7; 7 bases agree with TRBD1. The CDR3 sequence is 16 residues long. Looked up from germline, CDR1 is SGHAT and CDR2 is FQNNGV. J lost 1 base, V lost 1 base, and 7 bases had no gene match. CDR3 nucleotides: TGTGCCAGCAGCTTAGCGGTAGGGGGCCTGTCCTACGAGCAGTACTTC. It translates to CASSLAVGGLSYEQYF.

The chain is built from TRBV6-6 and TRBJ1-1; 8 nucleotides match TRBD1. This CDR3 spans 14 amino acids. V lost 6 bases and J lost 6; bases outside the gene matches: 9. Germline V CDR1 and CDR2: MNHNY, SVGAGI (reference sequence). Here the CDR3 reads CASSRQGLKAEAFF. In DNA, the CDR3 is TGTGCCAGCAGCAGACAGGGGTTAAAGGCTGAAGCTTTCTTT.

As concerns this clonotype: Sequence at one end of the junction differs from germline and may be a read error. The J gene is TRBJ2-7, the V gene TRBV25-1, with unresolved D. Germline V gene lookup returns CDR1 MGHDK and CDR2 SYGVNS. The CDR3 extends over 11 amino acids. The CDR3 region is CAISHGYEQYF. The CDR3 DNA reads as TGTGCCATCAGTCATGGGTACGAGCAGTACTTC.

V and J are TRBV28 and TRBJ2-1, with TRBD2 matching 7 bases. The V gene end was trimmed by 1 base and the J gene end by 2 bases; junction bases not matched to a gene: 2. The V gene's germline CDR1 is MDHEN and CDR2 SYDVKM. CDR3 size: 15 residues. CDR3 loop: CASSLLRETYNEQFF. For the CDR3, the DNA is TGTGCCAGCAGTTTATTGCGGGAGACCTACAATGAGCAGTTCTTC.

V is TRBV6-2 or TRBV6-3 and J is TRBJ1-1; D is unresolved. Trimming removed 6 bases from V and 2 bases from J, with 13 bases in between. The germline V gene has CDR1 MNHEY and CDR2 SVGEGT. The CDR3 sequence is 14 residues long. CDR3 DNA: TGTGCCAGCAGGGAGGGAGGACTTAACACTGAAGCTTTCTTT. Translation gives CASREGGLNTEAFF.

This clonotype was detected ten times or more. The gene calls are TRBV10-3 and TRBJ1-4; D call uncertain. V lost 0 bases to trimming and J lost 8 bases, with 13 bases between them. This CDR3 has 15 amino acids. CDR1 ENHRY and CDR2 SYGVKD come from the germline V gene. The chain's CDR3 is CAISESSRVGEKLFF. The CDR3 DNA follows: TGTGCCATCAGTGAGTCTTCCCGGGTCGGCGAAAAACTGTTTTTT.

This clonotype was found a few times. The gene calls are TRBV5-1 and TRBJ1-6; 8 bases line up with TRBD1. Trimming took 4 bases from V and 10 from J; bases not matched to a gene: 13. The CDR3 contains 16 residues. Germline CDR1 reads SGHRS; CDR2 reads YFSETQ. The chain's CDR3 is CASSGDSTGAGSPLHF. CDR3 nucleotides: TGCGCCAGCAGCGGGGATTCGACAGGGGCAGGATCACCCCTCCACTTT.

This clonotype came up a few times. This rearrangement joins TRBV21-1 to TRBJ1-5; the tabulated D call, TRBD1, remains unverified against the DNA. TRBV21-1 is a pseudogene locus. The CDR3 is 18 amino acids. CDR3: CASSRWDRAPYSNQPQHF. The CDR3, as DNA: TGTGCCAGCAGCAGGTGGGACAGGGCTCCTTATAGCAATCAGCCCCAGCATTTT.

This clonotype came up a few times. The junction and the germline gene differ at one end; a read error may be behind it. V is TRBV4-1 and J is TRBJ1-3; 7 bases line up with TRBD1. Per germline, CDR1 MGHRA and CDR2 YSYEKL. The CDR3 contains 18 residues. The CDR3 DNA reads TGCGCCAGCAGCCATTACCAGGGACAGCAACGAATTGGAAGCACCATATATTTT. It encodes CASSHYQGQQRIGSTIYF.